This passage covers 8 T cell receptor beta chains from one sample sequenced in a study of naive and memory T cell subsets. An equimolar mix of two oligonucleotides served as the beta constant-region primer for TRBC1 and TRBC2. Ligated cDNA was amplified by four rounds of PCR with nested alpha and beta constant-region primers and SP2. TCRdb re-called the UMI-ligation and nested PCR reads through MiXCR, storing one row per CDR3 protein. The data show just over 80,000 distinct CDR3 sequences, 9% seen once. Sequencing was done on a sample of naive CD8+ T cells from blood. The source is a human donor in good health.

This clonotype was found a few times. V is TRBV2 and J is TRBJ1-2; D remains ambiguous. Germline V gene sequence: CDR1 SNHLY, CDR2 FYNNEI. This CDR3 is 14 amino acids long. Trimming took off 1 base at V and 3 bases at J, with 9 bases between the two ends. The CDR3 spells CASSEGFGHYGYTF. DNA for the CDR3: TGTGCCAGCAGTGAAGGGTTCGGGCACTATGGCTACACCTTC.

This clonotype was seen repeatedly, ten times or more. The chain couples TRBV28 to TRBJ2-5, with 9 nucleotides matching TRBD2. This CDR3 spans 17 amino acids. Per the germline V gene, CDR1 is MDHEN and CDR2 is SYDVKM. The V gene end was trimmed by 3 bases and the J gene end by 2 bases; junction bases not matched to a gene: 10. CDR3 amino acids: CASSFPRAGGRQETQYF. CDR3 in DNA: TGTGCCAGCAGTTTTCCCAGAGCGGGAGGACGTCAAGAGACCCAGTACTTC.

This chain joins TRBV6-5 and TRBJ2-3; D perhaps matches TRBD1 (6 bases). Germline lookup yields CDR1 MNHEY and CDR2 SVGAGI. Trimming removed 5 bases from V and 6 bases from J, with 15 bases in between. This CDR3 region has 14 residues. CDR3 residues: CASSKNRATDTQYF. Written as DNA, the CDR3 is TGTGCCAGCAGTAAGAACAGGGCTACTGATACGCAGTATTTT.

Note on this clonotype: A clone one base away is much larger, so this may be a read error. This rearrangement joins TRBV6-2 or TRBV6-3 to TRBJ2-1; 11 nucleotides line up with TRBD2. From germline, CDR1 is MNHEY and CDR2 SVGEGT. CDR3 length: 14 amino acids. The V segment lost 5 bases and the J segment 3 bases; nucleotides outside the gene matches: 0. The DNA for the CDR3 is TGTGCCAGCAGTACTAGCGGGGGCTACAATGAGCAGTTCTTC. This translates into CASSTSGGYNEQFF.

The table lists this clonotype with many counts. As DNA, the CDR3 is TGTGCCAGCAGCTTCGAGGTCTGGGACGAGCAGTACTTC. Residues: CASSFEVWDEQYF. The chain recombines TRBV7-2 with TRBJ2-7, with D hard to call. The CDR3 has 13 amino acids. Germline V gives CDR1 SGHTA, CDR2 FQGNSA. Trimming took off 3 bases at V and 5 bases at J, with 11 bases between the two ends.

The CDR3 DNA is TGTGCCAGCAGCCATCTTAATCAGCCCCAGCATTTT. Translation: CASSHLNQPQHF. The chain has TRBV7-9 and TRBJ1-5; D is unclear. V was shortened by 5 bases and J by 4 bases, with 6 bases between the two germline ends. Germline loops: CDR1 SEHNR, CDR2 FQNEAQ (reference sequence). The CDR3 has 12 amino acids.

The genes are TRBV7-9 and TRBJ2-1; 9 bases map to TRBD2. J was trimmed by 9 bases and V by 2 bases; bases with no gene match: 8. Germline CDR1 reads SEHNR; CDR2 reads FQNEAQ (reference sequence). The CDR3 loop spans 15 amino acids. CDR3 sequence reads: CASSLTASGTVEQFF. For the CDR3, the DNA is TGTGCCAGCAGCTTAACCGCTAGCGGGACAGTTGAGCAGTTCTTC.

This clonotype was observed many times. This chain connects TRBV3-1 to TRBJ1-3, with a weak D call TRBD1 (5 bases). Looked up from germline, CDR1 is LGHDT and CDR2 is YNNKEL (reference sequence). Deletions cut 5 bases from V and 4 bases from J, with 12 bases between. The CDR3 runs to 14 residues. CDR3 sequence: CASSYGGSGNTIYF. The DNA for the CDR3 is TGTGCCAGCAGCTACGGGGGTTCAGGAAACACCATATATTTT.